This T cell receptor beta chain is drawn from a study of T cells in Graves' hyperthyroidism and ophthalmopathy (dated by TCRdb to between 2017 and 2020). With regard to the full study: Peripheral blood was sampled at the time of initial diagnosis, prior to any treatment. The paper reports TCR Vbeta CDR3 sequencing of approximately 130 peripheral blood samples: under 45 ophthalmopathy, 75 to 80 hyperthyroidism and around 17 progressor patients. Whether ophthalmopathy could be predicted prospectively was tested in an independent validation cohort made up of about 20 hyperthyroidism patients plus 17 patients who later progressed to ophthalmopathy. Thyroid tissue and blood T-cell repertoires from six Graves' hyperthyroidism patients were also compared in the study. To identify TCR V-J signatures that set the groups apart, the researchers used a discovery cohort of roughly 100 patients, made up of 43 with Graves' ophthalmopathy and about 60 with stable Graves' hyperthyroidism. The 100 discovery patients were divided at random into training and test sets in a 7:3 ratio. Once sampling was done, hyperthyroidism patients were given methimazole at a starting dose of 30 mg daily, whereas ophthalmopathy patients were given high-dose intravenous methylprednisolone. Broader findings and caveats from the paper: In validation, the model predicted progression to ophthalmopathy a median of 6.5 months before onset, with over 60% sensitivity and roughly 79% specificity. A model built on a 13 V-J signature distinguished ophthalmopathy from stable hyperthyroidism, reaching 85% to 90% sensitivity and 81.08% specificity in cross-validation and 80%/75% in testing. Most expanded thyroid clonotypes (frequency above 0.001) were also detected in blood, suggesting blood repertoires may reflect thyroid immune responses. No statistical method was used to fix the sample size in advance, and group allocation was not hidden from the investigators.

The TCR beta CDR3 regions were amplified from the RNA transcripts. A first-round RT-PCR of the TCR CDR3 used the HTBI primer set with the Qiagen OneStep RT-PCR kit. Libraries were constructed in a second round of multiplex PCR, after which size selection and purification were carried out. Paired-end sequencing of the libraries was performed with 100 bp reads on an Illumina HiSeq2000. The study's processing was this. SOAPnuke was used to process the raw data, removing reads that contained adapters or uncalled bases, had a mean Phred below 15, or lacked an exact match to the constant primer or identifier. COPE v1.2.5 was used to merge the high-quality paired reads, and each unique nucleotide sequence was defined as a clonotype. Clonotypes were aligned to IMGT TRBV, TRBD and TRBJ reference segments using MiTCR v1.1. The analysis included only V-J combinations with a frequency above 0.0001, which together covered more than 98% of the repertoires. The TCS score was defined as the ratio of F50 (clonal expansion) to E x V (chaos), calculated using BLOSUM62-based TCRdist between CDR3 peptides within each V-J. Welch's t-statistics and random forest reduced roughly 500 V-J features to about 12, which were used in a naive Bayes classifier (R e1071). Clones were called with MiXCR by TCRdb after fastp trimmed the public reads at Q25, and only in-frame beta chains were retained. Each record represents a unique CDR3 protein, reported with the most common genes and DNA among its rows. In this record, the V and J calls reflect TCRdb's handling and not the investigators' own analysis. Across this sample there are 250,000 to 300,000 distinct CDR3 sequences, with 13% to 15% seen only once. Roughly 15% of the sample goes to the ten largest clones.

The germline V gene provides CDR1 SGHAT and CDR2 FQNNGV. The V end loses 5 bases and the J end loses 6 bases, and a stretch of 17 bases separates them. The CDR3, from cysteine to phenylalanine, totals 15 residues. Only the CDR3 portion is preserved as DNA: 45 bases, with reading frame beginning at the first base. Hyperthyroidism patients were newly diagnosed, had a disease duration of under 2 months, and were aged 18 to 65 years. The study excluded patients with uncontrolled infections, other autoimmune diseases, pregnancy or lactation. Diagnoses relied on clinical symptoms, serum thyroxine and TRAb, thyroid ultrasound and orbital computed tomography. Blood from progressor patients was drawn when they were first diagnosed with hyperthyroidism, before any ophthalmopathy symptoms appeared. PBMCs were separated from around 9.1 ml of fresh peripheral blood using Ficoll-Paque density gradient centrifugation. Progressor patients were initially diagnosed with Graves' hyperthyroidism and developed ophthalmopathy during follow-up. Total RNA was extracted using Trizol reagent, and RNA quality was assessed on an Agilent 2100 Bioanalyzer.

This clonotype was seen ten or more times. Its target antigen remains unknown. No base quality values were provided; no much bigger clone lies one nucleotide off. The sample taken for sequencing was blood. The sequence came from a woman aged 40 to 50 with Graves' hyperthyroidism that later progressed to Graves' ophthalmopathy. The receptor chain draws on TRBV11-2 and TRBJ2-4, with the D call tentatively TRBD1 or TRBD2, each fitting 7 bases. The DNA sequence is as follows: TGTGCCAGCAGCGGGGGGGGGACAGAGGCAAACATTCAGTACTTC. This encodes CASSGGGTEANIQYF.